This TCR beta chain was sequenced for a study of blood T cell repertoires in COVID-19. For the study at large: Samples of COVID-19 (acute and convalescent) were obtained from the United States, Italy and Spain. PBMCs, B-cell-depleted T cells, or T cells provided the cDNA or gDNA that made up the material.

CDR3 length equals 12 residues. Trimming removed 9 bases from V and 2 bases from J, with 10 bases in between. Germline CDR1 reads SNHLY; CDR2 reads FYNNEI. Repertoires were generated with immunoSEQ multiplex PCR, while TCRdb's copy carries only in-frame clones and drops some. Altogether about 440,000 clones are present, approximately 90% being singletons, with the ten largest covering 4% to 5.5%. V usage is TRBV2 and J usage is TRBJ1-1; D call uncertain. Sequencing was carried out using peripheral blood. The sequence came from a woman aged 25 to 45 with acute or convalescent COVID-19. This CDR3 reads CASKTVNTEAFF. CDR3 bases: TGTGCCAGTAAAACAGTTAACACTGAAGCTTTCTTT. Complete variable domain (other parts from reference TRBV2 and TRBJ1-1): EPEVTQTPSHQVTQMGQEVILRCVPISNHLYFYWYRQILGQKVEFLVSFYNNEISEKSEIFDDQFSVERPDGSNFTLKIRSTKLEDSAMYFCASKTVNTEAFFGQGTRLTVV.